The source of this TCR beta chain is a study of shared clonotypes between healthy human individuals. General observations from the study: Sorted-subset samples were not fully sequenced, rarefaction indicated.

Donors had no recently reported acute infections or vaccinations and were HIV-negative. The method was immunoSEQ multiplex PCR; TCRdb's version includes in-frame clones alone and lacks a portion of them. There are roughly 2.5 million clones in the sample; around nine tenths occur only once, and about 0.13% lies in the top ten. Comments on this clone: Its target is unknown.

V was clipped by 4 bases and J by 4 bases, with 10 bases between them. Germline assignment: CDR1 MNHEY and CDR2 SVGAGI. The CDR3 contains 13 residues. The TCR originated in a man aged 18 to 35 in good health. Source material: naive CD4+ T cells sorted from blood. Subset reported: CD45RA+ positively selected. The chain joins TRBV6-5 to TRBJ1-1; D is ambiguous. CDR3 nucleotides: TGTGCCAGCAGTTCCTCGGGAGGCACTGAAGCTTTCTTT. It yields the protein CASSSSGGTEAFF.